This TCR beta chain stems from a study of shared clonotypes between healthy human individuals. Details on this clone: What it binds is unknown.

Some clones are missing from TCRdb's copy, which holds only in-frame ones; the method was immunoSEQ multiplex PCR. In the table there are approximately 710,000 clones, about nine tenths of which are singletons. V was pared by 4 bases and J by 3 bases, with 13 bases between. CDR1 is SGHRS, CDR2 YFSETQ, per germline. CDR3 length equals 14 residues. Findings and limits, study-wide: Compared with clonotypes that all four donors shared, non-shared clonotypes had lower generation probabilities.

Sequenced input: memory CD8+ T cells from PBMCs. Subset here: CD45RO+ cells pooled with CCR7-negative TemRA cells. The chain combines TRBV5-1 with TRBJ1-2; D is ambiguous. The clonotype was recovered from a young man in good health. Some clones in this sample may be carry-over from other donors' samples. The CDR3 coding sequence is TGCGCCAGCAGCCCGGGAGAGCCGGACTATGGCTACACCTTC. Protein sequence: CASSPGEPDYGYTF.